This TCR beta chain was captured by sequencing in a study of blood T cells in healthy people across ages. General study points: Age advanced and TCR beta diversity per million T cells fell, roughly linearly. Across samples, TCR beta diversity tracked strongly with naive T cell percentage.

Of note for this clonotype: Its antigen is currently unknown.

Germline values: CDR1 MDHEN, CDR2 SYDVKM. CDR3 length: 14 amino acids. With a J-beta primer mix and a sample-barcoded 5' primer, a second PCR ran about 7 to 12 cycles. Paired-end reads containing CDR3 totaled no fewer than 2.5 million for each sample. TCRdb analysed the 5' RACE reads with MiXCR anew, one entry per CDR3 protein. This sample has about 680,000 distinct CDR3 sequences, with around half found just once. The chain has TRBV28 and TRBJ2-4; D could derive from TRBD1 or TRBD2 (5 bases each). The J call could be wrong; TRBJ2-7 is a better fit for the DNA end. This sequence originates from a woman in her sixties or seventies in good health. The material sequenced was blood. CDR3 region: CASSFEGRRNEQYF. CDR3 nucleotide sequence: TGTGCCAGCAGTTTTGAGGGGCGGCGAAACGAGCAGTACTTC.